Below, 22 T cell receptor beta chains from the same sample are listed, as sequenced in a study of blood T cell repertoires in COVID-19 (dated by TCRdb to 2018 to 2021). Libraries came from the immunoSEQ multiplex PCR assay. Imported from immuneACCESS, the table was reduced by TCRdb to in-frame sequences with V and J called. These copies leave out some clones; in studies compared against another copy, an unresolved V gene accounts for under half, and the cause of the remainder is not known. For this sample there are roughly 290,000 clones; around 87% appear just once. Jointly, the top ten make up 7.8% of the sample. The sequencing input was peripheral blood. Receptor source: a woman between 50 and 59 years old who had recovered from COVID-19.

The chain joins TRBV2 to TRBJ2-5; D ambiguous. Germline CDR1 is SNHLY and CDR2 is FYNNEI. This CDR3 spans 14 amino acids. Trimming shortened V by 7 bases and J by 0 bases, and 12 bases separated the two germline ends. The chain's CDR3 is CASKYTADQETQYF. CDR3 nucleotide sequence: TGTGCCAGCAAGTATACCGCGGACCAAGAGACCCAGTACTTC.

V usage is TRBV10-3 and J usage is TRBJ1-1; TRBD1 might be the D (5 bases). Germline-derived CDR1 and CDR2 are ENHRY and SYGVKD. V lost 0 bases and J 4 bases, leaving 12 bases between the germline ends. The CDR3 contains 15 residues. CDR3 sequence reads: CAISESVTVGTEAFF. The CDR3 region has the DNA TGTGCCATCAGTGAGTCCGTGACAGTGGGCACTGAAGCTTTCTTT.

The rearrangement uses TRBV7-2 and TRBJ2-5; tentatively, D is TRBD1 (6 bases). CDR1 and CDR2 (germline): SGHTA, FQGNSA. Trimming stripped 2 bases from V and 4 bases from J, with 11 bases between. The CDR3 consists of 14 residues. Here the CDR3 DNA reads TGTGCCAGCAGCTTATTAGGACAGTTAGAGACCCAGTACTTC. Translated: CASSLLGQLETQYF.

This clone was picked up one time. V gene TRBV2 combines with J gene TRBJ2-7; the D gene is possibly TRBD2 (5 bases). CDR3 length: 12 residues. The germline V gene encodes CDR1 SNHLY and CDR2 FYNNEI. Deletions cut 6 bases from V and 5 bases from J, with 11 bases between. CDR3 protein: CASRPEVHEQYF. Written as DNA, the CDR3 is TGTGCCAGCAGGCCGGAGGTCCACGAGCAGTACTTC.

This clone has more than one count but fewer than ten. This chain connects TRBV4-1 to TRBJ1-2; unclear D gene. The CDR3 has 14 amino acids. Germline CDR1 is MGHRA and CDR2 is YSYEKL. V lost 0 bases and J lost 4, with 9 bases in between. The CDR3 bases are TGCGCCAGCAGCCAAGAGCCTGACATCTATGGCTACACCTTC. The encoded protein is CASSQEPDIYGYTF.

The chain couples TRBV15 to TRBJ1-4, with a tentative D call TRBD1 (6 bases). Germline CDR1 and CDR2: LNHNV and YYDKDF (reference sequence). This CDR3 is 18 amino acids long. V gave up 1 base and J gave up 5 bases, with 20 bases separating them. CDR3 sequence (DNA): TGTGCCACCAGCAGAGGGGGGACACCAGGTGGGCTAAATGAAAAACTGTTTTTT. Its translation: CATSRGGTPGGLNEKLFF.

This clone was detected once. The chain combines TRBV9 with TRBJ2-6, with 8 bases fitting TRBD1. This CDR3 contains 17 residues. J lost 4 bases, V lost 8 bases, and 14 bases had no gene match. Looked up from germline, CDR1 is SGDLS and CDR2 is YYNGEE. The CDR3 bases are TGTGCCAGAAAAGCCGGGACAGGTATGTCAGGGGCCAACGTCCTGACTTTC. This encodes CARKAGTGMSGANVLTF.

The CDR3: CASSLDRGGPGELFF. As DNA, the CDR3 is TGTGCCAGCTCCCTCGACAGGGGCGGTCCCGGGGAGCTGTTTTTT. The chain links TRBV18 to TRBJ2-2; 8 nucleotides line up with TRBD1. V dropped 6 bases and J dropped 6; count of bases not matched to a gene: 9. This CDR3 is built from 15 residues. Per germline, CDR1 KGHSH and CDR2 LQKENI.

This chain joins TRBV7-2 and TRBJ2-2, with unresolved D. The V and J ends lost 1 base and 5 bases respectively, with 8 bases between them. This CDR3 has 14 amino acids. Germline V gene lookup returns CDR1 SGHTA and CDR2 FQGNSA. CDR3 bases: TGTGCCAGCAGCTTAGGGGTGCGGACCGGGGAGCTGTTTTTT. It codes for CASSLGVRTGELFF.

Points on this clone: One end of the junction does not line up with germline, which may come from a read error. The V gene is TRBV5-4, the J gene TRBJ2-2; 7 nucleotides line up with TRBD2. The CDR3 spans 15 residues. The germline V gene has CDR1 SGHNT and CDR2 YYREEE (reference sequence). The CDR3 DNA is TGTGCCAGCAGCCCGTGGGGGGGAACCACCCGGGAGCTGTTTTTT. It translates to CASSPWGGTTRELFF.

The chain joins TRBV9 to TRBJ1-6, with 8 bases lining up with TRBD1. With V trimmed by 3 bases and J by 7 bases, 9 bases remained unmatched. The germline V gene encodes CDR1 SGDLS and CDR2 YYNGEE. This CDR3 comprises 16 residues. CDR3 bases: TGTGCCAGCAGCGCAGGACGACAGGGGAACAATTCACCCCTCCACTTT. The encoded protein is CASSAGRQGNNSPLHF.

The V call is TRBV5-4, the J call TRBJ2-7; D not resolved. CDR3 length: 15 amino acids. V shed 2 bases and J shed 1 base, with 13 bases lying between them. Germline CDR1 is SGHNT and CDR2 is YYREEE (reference sequence). The CDR3: CASSFNPGSSYEQYF. The CDR3, as DNA: TGTGCCAGCAGCTTTAACCCGGGTTCTTCCTACGAGCAGTACTTC.

The gene calls are TRBV7-2 and TRBJ2-3; D perhaps matches TRBD2 (5 bases). CDR1 is SGHTA and CDR2 is FQGNSA in the germline V gene. There are 15 residues in the CDR3. V was pared by 4 bases and J by 4 bases, with 15 bases between. The CDR3 region is CASSSLASYADTQYF. The CDR3 DNA is TGTGCCAGCAGCTCCCTGGCTAGCTACGCAGATACGCAGTATTTT. The whole variable domain, filled in from reference TRBV7-2 and TRBJ2-3, reads GAGVSQSPSNKVTEKGKDVELRCDPISGHTALYWYRQSLGQGLEFLIYFQGNSAPDKSGLPSDRFSAERTGGSVSTLTIQRTQQEDSAVYLCASSSLASYADTQYFGPGTRLTVL.

This rearrangement joins TRBV10-3 to TRBJ2-5, with 15 bases that match TRBD2. CDR3 length equals 15 residues. J lost 5 bases, V lost 4 bases, and 2 bases had no gene match. The germline V gene encodes CDR1 ENHRY and CDR2 SYGVKD. The CDR3 DNA is TGTGCCATCAGTGCGGGGACTAGCGGGGGGGAGACCCAGTACTTC. It specifies CAISAGTSGGETQYF.

The chain uses TRBV5-4 and TRBJ2-7, with 7 nucleotides matching TRBD1. Germline CDR1 SGHNT, CDR2 YYREEE (reference sequence). The CDR3 covers 14 residues. J was trimmed by 3 bases and V by 1 base; bases with no gene match: 4. CDR3 sequence reads: CASSLQQGNYEQYF. The CDR3, as DNA: TGTGCCAGCAGCTTGCAACAGGGGAACTACGAGCAGTACTTC.

The rearrangement links TRBV29-1 to TRBJ2-7, with D maybe TRBD2 (5 bases). V was pared by 7 bases and J by 4 bases, with 11 bases between. This CDR3 is 11 amino acids long. Per the germline V gene, CDR1 is SQVTM and CDR2 is ANQGSEA. In nucleotides, the CDR3 is TGCAGCGCCGCGTCGGGGTACGAGCAGTACTTC. Protein product: CSAASGYEQYF.

The chain joins TRBV29-1 to TRBJ2-7, with a tentative D call TRBD1 (6 bases). The V gene lost 1 base and the J gene lost 3 bases, with 13 bases spanning the gap. The CDR3 is made up of 14 amino acids. Germline lookup yields CDR1 SQVTM and CDR2 ANQGSEA. CDR3 DNA: TGCAGCGTTGAAGCTCGGGACACTGACTACGAGCAGTACTTC. Its translation: CSVEARDTDYEQYF.

This clone was counted once. The rearrangement uses TRBV11-1 and TRBJ2-7, with 11 bases aligning to TRBD2. This CDR3 comprises 15 residues. Germline lookup yields CDR1 SGHAT and CDR2 FQDESV (reference sequence). Losses at the gene ends were 5 bases for V and 7 bases for J; bases not matched to a gene: 10. The CDR3 DNA reads as TGTGCCAGCAGCCCTTTAGCGGGAGGGCCGCTTGAGCAGTACTTC. It translates to CASSPLAGGPLEQYF.

CDR3 DNA: TGTGCCAGCAGCCTCGACAGGGGATCGAGGGAGACCCAGTACTTC. Translation gives CASSLDRGSRETQYF. The chain has TRBV7-2 and TRBJ2-5; 8 bases are shared with TRBD1. V shed 5 bases and J 5 bases; nucleotides not matched to a gene: 10. The CDR3 length is 15 residues. CDR1 SGHTA and CDR2 FQGNSA come from the germline V gene.

This clone was observed a single time. The chain joins TRBV28 to TRBJ1-5; D call uncertain. The V gene's germline CDR1 is MDHEN and CDR2 SYDVKM. The V and J ends lost 3 bases and 3 bases respectively, with 9 bases between them. This CDR3 has 14 amino acids. CDR3 in amino acids: CASSLFQYNQPQHF. The CDR3 nucleotides are TGTGCCAGCAGTTTGTTCCAGTACAATCAGCCCCAGCATTTT.

The rearrangement uses TRBV27 and TRBJ2-1, with 9 nucleotides matching TRBD2. This CDR3 is built from 18 residues. Germline V gene data show CDR1 as MNHEY and CDR2 as SMNVEV (reference sequence). Trimming cost V 2 bases and J 7 bases; bases outside gene matches: 15. The CDR3 bases are TGTGCCAGCAGTTTACGAGCCCGGGGCGGGAGGGCCGGAAATGAGCAGTTCTTC. Residues: CASSLRARGGRAGNEQFF.

CDR3 in DNA: TGTGCCAGCAGCTTAGGTGGGGGGACAGCTTTCTTT. Its translation is CASSLGGGTAFF. The chain uses TRBV7-8 and TRBJ1-1; D might be TRBD1 (5 bases). Between the trimmed V and J ends, which lost 1 base and 10 bases, there was a span of 10 bases. The CDR3 has 12 residues. Germline V gives CDR1 SGHVS, CDR2 FQNEAQ.